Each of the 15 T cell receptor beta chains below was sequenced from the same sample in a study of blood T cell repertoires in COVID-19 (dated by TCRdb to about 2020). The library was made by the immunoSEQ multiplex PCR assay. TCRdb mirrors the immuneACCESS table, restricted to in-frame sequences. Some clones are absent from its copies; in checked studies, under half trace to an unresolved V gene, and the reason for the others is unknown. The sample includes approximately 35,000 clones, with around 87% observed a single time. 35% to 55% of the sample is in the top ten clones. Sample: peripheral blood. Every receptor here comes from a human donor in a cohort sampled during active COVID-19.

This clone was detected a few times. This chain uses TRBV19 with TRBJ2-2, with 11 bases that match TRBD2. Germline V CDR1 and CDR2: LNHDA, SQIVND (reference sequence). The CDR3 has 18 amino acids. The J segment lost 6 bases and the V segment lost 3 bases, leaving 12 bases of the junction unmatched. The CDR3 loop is CASSILLLGTSGPGELFF. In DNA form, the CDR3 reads TGTGCCAGTAGTATTCTACTCCTGGGGACTAGCGGTCCCGGGGAGCTGTTTTTT. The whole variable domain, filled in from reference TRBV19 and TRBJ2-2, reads DGGITQSPKYLFRKEGQNVTLSCEQNLNHDAMYWYRQDPGQGLRLIYYSQIVNDFQKGDIAEGYSVSREKKESFPLTVTSAQKNPTAFYLCASSILLLGTSGPGELFFGEGSRLTVL.

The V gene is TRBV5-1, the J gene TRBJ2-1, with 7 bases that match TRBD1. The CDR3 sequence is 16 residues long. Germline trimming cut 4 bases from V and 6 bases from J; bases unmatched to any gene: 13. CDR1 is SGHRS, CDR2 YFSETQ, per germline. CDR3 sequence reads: CASSRFGTVTFNEQFF. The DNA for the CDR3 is TGCGCCAGCAGCCGATTCGGGACAGTTACCTTCAATGAGCAGTTCTTC.

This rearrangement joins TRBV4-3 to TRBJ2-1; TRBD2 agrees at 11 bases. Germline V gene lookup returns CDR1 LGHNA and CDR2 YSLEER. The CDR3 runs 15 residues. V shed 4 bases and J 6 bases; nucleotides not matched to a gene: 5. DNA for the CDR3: TGCGCCAGCAGCCGAGCCACTAGCGGGGGCAATGAGCAGTTCTTC. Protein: CASSRATSGGNEQFF.

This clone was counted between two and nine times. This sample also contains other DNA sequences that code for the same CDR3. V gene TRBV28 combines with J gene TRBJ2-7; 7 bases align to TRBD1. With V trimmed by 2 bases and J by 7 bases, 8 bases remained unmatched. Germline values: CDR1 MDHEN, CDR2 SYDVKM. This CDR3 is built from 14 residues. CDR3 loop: CASSLAGTVAEQYF. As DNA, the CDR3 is TGTGCCAGCAGTTTAGCAGGGACAGTCGCGGAGCAGTACTTC.

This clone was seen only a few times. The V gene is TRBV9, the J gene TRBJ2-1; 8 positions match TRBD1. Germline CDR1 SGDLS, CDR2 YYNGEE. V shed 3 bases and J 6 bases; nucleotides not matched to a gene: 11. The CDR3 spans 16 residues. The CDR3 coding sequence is TGTGCCAGCAGCGCCCGGGACAGGCAGGGCGGCAATGAGCAGTTCTTC. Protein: CASSARDRQGGNEQFF.

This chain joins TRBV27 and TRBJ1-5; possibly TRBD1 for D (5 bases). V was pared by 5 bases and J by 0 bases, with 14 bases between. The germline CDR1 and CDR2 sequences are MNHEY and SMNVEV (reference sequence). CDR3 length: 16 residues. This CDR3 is CASSASPGYSNQPQHF. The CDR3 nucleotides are TGTGCCAGCAGTGCCTCCCCAGGGTATAGCAATCAGCCCCAGCATTTT.

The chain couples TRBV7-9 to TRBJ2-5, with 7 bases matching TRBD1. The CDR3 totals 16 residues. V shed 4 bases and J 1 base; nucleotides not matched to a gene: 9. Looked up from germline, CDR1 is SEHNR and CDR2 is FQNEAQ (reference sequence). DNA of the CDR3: TGTGCCAGCAGCTCGGGACAGCCACACTCCCAAGAGACCCAGTACTTC. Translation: CASSSGQPHSQETQYF.

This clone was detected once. This CDR3 is CASSPPGAGGNTIYF. CDR3 coding DNA: TGTGCCAGCTCACCACCGGGGGCCGGTGGAAACACCATATATTTT. The chain is built from TRBV18 and TRBJ1-3, with D possibly being TRBD1 (6 bases). Trimming shortened V by 0 bases and J by 3 bases, and 9 bases separated the two germline ends. Germline V gene lookup returns CDR1 KGHSH and CDR2 LQKENI. This CDR3 has 15 residues.

The CDR3 region has the DNA TGTGCCAGCAGCCAATGGGGGACAGGGGTAGACGAGCAGTACTTC. It translates to CASSQWGTGVDEQYF. The chain joins TRBV3-1 (or the pseudogene TRBV3-2) to TRBJ2-7, with TRBD1 identical over 10 bases. The CDR3 has 15 amino acids. Germline lookup yields CDR1 LGHDT and CDR2 YNNKEL (reference sequence). V shed 2 bases, J shed 5 bases, and the junction held 6 bases outside the gene matches.

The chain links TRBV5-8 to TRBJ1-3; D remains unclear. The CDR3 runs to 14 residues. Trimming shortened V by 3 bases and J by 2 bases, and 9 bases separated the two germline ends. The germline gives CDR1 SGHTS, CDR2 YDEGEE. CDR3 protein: CASSWAAAGNTIYF. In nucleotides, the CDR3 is TGTGCCAGCAGCTGGGCAGCAGCTGGAAACACCATATATTTT.

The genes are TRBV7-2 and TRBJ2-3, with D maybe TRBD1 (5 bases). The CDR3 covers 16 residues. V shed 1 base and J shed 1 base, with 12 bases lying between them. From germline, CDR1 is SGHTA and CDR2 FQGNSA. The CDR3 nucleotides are TGTGCCAGCAGCTTAGGCCAGGGCGGACGCACAGATACGCAGTATTTT. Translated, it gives CASSLGQGGRTDTQYF.

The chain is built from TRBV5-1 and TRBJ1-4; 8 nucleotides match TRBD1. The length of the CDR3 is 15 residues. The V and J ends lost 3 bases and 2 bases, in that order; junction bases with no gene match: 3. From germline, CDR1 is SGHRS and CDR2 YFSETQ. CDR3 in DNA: TGCGCCAGCAGCTCGACAGGGGTTACTAATGAAAAACTGTTTTTT. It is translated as CASSSTGVTNEKLFF.

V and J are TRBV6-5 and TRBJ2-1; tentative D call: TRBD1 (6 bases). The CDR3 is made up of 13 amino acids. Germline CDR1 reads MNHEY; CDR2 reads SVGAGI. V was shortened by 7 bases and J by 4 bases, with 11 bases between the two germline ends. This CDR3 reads CASTNRVYNEQFF. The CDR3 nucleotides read TGTGCCAGCACTAACAGGGTGTACAATGAGCAGTTCTTC.

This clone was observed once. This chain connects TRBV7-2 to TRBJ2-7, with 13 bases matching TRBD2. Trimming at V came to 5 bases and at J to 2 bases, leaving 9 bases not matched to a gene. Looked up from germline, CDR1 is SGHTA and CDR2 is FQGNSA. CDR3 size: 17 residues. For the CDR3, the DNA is TGTGCCAGCAGCCCCCGCCGGACTAGCGGGGGACCCTACGAGCAGTACTTC. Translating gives CASSPRRTSGGPYEQYF.

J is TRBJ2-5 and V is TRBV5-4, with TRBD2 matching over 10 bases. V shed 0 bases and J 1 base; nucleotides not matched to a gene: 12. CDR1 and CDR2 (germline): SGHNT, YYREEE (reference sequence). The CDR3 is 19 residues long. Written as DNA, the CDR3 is TGTGCCAGCAGCTTGGGAGGCTCGGTAGCGGGGGGACCCCAAGAGACCCAGTACTTC. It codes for CASSLGGSVAGGPQETQYF.